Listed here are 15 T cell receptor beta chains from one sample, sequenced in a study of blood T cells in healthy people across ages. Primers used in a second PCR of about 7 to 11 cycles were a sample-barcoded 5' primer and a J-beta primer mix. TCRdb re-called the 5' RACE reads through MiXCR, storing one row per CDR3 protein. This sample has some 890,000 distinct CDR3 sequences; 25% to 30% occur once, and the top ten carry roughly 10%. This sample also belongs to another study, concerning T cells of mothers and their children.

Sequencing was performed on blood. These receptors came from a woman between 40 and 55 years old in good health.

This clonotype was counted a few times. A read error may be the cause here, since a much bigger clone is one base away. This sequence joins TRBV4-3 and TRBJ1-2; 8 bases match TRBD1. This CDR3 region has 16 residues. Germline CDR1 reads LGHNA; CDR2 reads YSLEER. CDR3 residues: CAGSPRTGWGIYGYTF. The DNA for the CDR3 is TGCGCCGGCAGCCCTCGGACAGGGTGGGGGATCTATGGCTACACCTTC.

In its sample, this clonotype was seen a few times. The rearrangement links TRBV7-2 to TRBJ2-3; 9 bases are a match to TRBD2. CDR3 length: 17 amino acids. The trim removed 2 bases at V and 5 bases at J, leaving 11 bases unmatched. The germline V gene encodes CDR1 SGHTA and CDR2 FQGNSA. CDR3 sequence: CASSLTLAGGGIDTQYF. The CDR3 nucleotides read TGTGCCAGCAGCTTAACACTAGCGGGCGGTGGGATAGATACGCAGTATTTT.

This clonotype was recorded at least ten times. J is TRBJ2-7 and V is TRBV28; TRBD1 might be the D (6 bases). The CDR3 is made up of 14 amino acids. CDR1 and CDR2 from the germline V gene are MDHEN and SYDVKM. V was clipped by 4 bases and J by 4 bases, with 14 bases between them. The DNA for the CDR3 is TGTGCCAGCAGTTCCCCAGGGGCGGTTTACGAGCAGTACTTC. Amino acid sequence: CASSSPGAVYEQYF.

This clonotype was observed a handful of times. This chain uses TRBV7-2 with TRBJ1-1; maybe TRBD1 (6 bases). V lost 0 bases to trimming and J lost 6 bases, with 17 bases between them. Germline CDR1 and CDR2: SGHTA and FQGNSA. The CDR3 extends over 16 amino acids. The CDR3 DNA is TGTGCCAGCAGCTTAGCCGGCGATGGGACAAGGCCTGAAGCTTTCTTT. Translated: CASSLAGDGTRPEAFF.

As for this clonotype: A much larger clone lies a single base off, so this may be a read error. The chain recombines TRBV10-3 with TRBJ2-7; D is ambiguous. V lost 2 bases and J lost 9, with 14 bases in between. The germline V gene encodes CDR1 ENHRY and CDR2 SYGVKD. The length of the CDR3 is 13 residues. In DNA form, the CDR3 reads TGTGCCATCAGTGAGCCAGATCCGGGCGGGCAGTACTTC. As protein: CAISEPDPGGQYF.

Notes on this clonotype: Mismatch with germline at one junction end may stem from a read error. CDR3 DNA sequence: TGTGCCAGCAGTTTTGAGATTGGACAGGGGGCCTACAAGCAGTACTTC. It encodes CASSFEIGQGAYKQYF. The rearrangement uses TRBV12-3 or TRBV12-4 and TRBJ2-7; TRBD1 aligns across 11 bases. This CDR3 region has 16 residues.

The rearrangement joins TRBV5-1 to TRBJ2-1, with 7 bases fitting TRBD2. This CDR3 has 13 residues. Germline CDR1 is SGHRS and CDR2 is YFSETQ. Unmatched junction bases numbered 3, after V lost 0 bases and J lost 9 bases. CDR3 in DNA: TGCGCCAGCAGCTTGGGACTAGCACCTGAGCAGTTCTTC. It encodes CASSLGLAPEQFF.

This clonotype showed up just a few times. As DNA, the CDR3 is TGCAGTGCTAGAGATCGGGAGCGGGGGACTCACACCGGGGAGCTGTTTTTT. This sequence encodes CSARDRERGTHTGELFF. V and J are TRBV20-1 and TRBJ2-2; 8 bases agree with TRBD2. V trimming: 0 bases; J trimming: 3 bases; junction bases outside the gene matches: 9. The germline CDR1 and CDR2 sequences are DFQATT and SNEGSKA (reference sequence). The CDR3 consists of 17 residues.

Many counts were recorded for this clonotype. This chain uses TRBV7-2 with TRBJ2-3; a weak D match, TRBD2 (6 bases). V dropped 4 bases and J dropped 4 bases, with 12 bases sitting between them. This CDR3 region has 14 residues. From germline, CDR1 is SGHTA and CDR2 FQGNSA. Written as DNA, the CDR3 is TGTGCCAGCAGCTCCCGAGCGGGTGCAGATACGCAGTATTTT. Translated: CASSSRAGADTQYF.

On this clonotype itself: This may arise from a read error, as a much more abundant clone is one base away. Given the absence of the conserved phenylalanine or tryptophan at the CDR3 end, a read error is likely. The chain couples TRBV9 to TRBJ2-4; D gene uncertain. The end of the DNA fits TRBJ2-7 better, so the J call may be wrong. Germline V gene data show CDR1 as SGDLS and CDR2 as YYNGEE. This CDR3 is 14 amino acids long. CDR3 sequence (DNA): TGTGCCAGCAGCGTAGGGCTTAGCTCCTACGAGCAGTACTCC. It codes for CASSVGLSSYEQYS.

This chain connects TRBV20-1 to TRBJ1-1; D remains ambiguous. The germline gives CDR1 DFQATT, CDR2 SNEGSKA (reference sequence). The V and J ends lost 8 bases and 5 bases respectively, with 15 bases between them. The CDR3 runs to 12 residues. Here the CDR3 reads CSSTTSGTEAFF. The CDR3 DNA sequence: TGCAGTTCCACGACTTCGGGGACTGAAGCTTTCTTT.

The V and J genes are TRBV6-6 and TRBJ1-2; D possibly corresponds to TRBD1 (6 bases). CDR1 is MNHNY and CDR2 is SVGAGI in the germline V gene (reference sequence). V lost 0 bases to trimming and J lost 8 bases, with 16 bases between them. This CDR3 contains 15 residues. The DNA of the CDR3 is TGTGCCAGCAGTTACTCAGGGTCAGGGGCCTACGGCTACACCTTC. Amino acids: CASSYSGSGAYGYTF.

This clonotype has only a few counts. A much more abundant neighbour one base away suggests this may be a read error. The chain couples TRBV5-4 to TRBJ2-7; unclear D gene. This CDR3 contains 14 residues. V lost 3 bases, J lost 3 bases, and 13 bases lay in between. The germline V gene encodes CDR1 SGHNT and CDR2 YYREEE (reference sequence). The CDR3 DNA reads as TGTGCCAGCAGCTGGGGTATGATGAGCTACGAGCAGTACTTC. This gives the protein CASSWGMMSYEQYF.

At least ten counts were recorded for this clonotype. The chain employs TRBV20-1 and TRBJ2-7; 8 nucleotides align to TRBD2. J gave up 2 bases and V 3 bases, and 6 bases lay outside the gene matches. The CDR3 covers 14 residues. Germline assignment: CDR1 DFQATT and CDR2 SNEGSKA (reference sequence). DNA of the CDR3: TGCAGTGCTAGCGGACTAGCATCCACCTACGAGCAGTACTTC. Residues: CSASGLASTYEQYF.

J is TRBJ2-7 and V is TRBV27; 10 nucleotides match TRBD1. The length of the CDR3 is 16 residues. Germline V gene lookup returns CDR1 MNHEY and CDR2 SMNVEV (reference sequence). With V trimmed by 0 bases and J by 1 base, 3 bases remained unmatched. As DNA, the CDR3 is TGTGCCAGCAGTTTATCCCCGGGACAGGGGTCCTACGAGCAGTACTTC. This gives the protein CASSLSPGQGSYEQYF.